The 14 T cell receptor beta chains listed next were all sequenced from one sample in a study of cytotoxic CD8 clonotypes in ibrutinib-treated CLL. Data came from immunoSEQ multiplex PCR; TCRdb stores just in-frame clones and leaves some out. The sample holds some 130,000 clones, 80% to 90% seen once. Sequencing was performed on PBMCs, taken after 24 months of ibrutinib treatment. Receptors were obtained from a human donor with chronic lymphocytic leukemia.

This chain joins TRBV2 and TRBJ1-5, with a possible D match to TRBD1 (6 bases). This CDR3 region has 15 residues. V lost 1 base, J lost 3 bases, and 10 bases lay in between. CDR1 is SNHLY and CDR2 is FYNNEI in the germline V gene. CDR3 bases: TGTGCCAGCAGTGAAGGACAGGTATTCAATCAGCCCCAGCATTTT. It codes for CASSEGQVFNQPQHF.

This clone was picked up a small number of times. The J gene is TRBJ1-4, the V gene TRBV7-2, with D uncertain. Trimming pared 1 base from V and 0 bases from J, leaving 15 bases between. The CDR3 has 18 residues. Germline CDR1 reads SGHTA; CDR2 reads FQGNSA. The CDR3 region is CASSLVVPAPATNEKLFF. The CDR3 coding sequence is TGTGCCAGCAGCTTAGTTGTTCCGGCCCCAGCAACTAATGAAAAACTGTTTTTT.

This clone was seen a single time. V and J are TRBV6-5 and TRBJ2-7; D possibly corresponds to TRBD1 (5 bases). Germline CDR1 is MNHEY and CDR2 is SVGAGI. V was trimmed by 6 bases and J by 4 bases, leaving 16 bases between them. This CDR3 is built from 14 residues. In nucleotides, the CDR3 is TGTGCCAGCAGGTATGCCGGTGGGGCGTACGAGCAGTACTTC. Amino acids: CASRYAGGAYEQYF.

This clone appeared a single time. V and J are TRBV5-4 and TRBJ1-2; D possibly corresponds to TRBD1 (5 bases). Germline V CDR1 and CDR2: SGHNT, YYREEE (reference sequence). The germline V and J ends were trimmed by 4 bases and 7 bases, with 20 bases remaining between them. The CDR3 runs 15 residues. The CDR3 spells CASSADIRAGGGYTF. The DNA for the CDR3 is TGTGCCAGCAGCGCCGACATCAGGGCCGGGGGTGGCTACACCTTC.

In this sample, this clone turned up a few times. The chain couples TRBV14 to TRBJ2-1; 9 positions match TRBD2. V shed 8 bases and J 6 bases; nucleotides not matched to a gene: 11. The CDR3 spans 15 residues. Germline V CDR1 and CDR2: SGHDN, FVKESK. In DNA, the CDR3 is TGTGCCAGCTGTCCCGGGACTAGCCCTGTCAATGAGCAGTTCTTC. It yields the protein CASCPGTSPVNEQFF.

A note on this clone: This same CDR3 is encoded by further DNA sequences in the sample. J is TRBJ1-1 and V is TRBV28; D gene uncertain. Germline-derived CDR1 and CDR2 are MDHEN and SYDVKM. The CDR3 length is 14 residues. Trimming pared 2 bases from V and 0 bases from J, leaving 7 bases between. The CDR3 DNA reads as TGTGCCAGCAGTTTAGGAAACATGAACACTGAAGCTTTCTTT. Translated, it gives CASSLGNMNTEAFF.

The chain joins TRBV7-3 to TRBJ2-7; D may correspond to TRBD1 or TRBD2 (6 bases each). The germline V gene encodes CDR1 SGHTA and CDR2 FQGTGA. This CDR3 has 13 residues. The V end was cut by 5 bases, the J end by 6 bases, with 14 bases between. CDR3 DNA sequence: TGTGCCAGCAGCCCTCGGGGGACAAGCGAGCAGTACTTC. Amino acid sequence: CASSPRGTSEQYF.

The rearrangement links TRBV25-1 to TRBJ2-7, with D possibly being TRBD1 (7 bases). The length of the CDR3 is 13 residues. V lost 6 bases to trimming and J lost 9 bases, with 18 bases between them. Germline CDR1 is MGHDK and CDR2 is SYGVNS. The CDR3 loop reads CASSPGTVGGQYF. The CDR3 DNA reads TGTGCCAGCAGCCCCGGGACAGTGGGAGGGCAGTACTTC.

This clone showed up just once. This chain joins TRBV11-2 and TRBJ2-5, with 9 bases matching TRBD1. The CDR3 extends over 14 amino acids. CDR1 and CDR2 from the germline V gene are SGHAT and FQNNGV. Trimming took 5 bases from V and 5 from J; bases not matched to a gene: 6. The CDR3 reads CASSPDRGWETQYF. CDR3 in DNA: TGTGCCAGCAGCCCGGACAGGGGATGGGAGACCCAGTACTTC.

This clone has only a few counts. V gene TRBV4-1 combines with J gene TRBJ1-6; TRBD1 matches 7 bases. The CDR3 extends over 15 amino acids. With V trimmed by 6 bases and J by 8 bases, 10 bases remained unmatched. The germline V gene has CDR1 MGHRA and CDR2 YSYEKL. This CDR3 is CASRQTGHSDSPLHF. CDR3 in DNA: TGCGCCAGCAGACAGACAGGGCACTCCGATTCACCCCTCCACTTT.

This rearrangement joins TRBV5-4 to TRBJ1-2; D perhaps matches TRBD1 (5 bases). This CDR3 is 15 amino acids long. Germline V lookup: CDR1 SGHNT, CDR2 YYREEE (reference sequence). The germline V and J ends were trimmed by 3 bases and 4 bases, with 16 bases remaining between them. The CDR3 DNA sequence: TGTGCCAGCAGCTCCCCAAGGGGCGCCTTCTATGGCTACACCTTC. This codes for CASSSPRGAFYGYTF. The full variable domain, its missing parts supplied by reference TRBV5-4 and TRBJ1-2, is ETGVTQSPTHLIKTRGQQVTLRCSSQSGHNTVSWYQQALGQGPQFIFQYYREEENGRGNFPPRFSGLQFPNYSSELNVNALELDDSALYLCASSSPRGAFYGYTFGSGTRLTVV.

CDR3 sequence reads: CASSRDAWVRETQYF. The CDR3 coding sequence is TGTGCCAGTAGCCGAGACGCATGGGTCCGAGAGACCCAGTACTTC. This sequence joins TRBV19 and TRBJ2-5; D not certain. CDR3 length equals 15 residues. The V end lost 6 bases, the J end lost 4 bases, and 18 bases lay between the germline ends. CDR1 is LNHDA and CDR2 is SQIVND in the germline V gene (reference sequence).

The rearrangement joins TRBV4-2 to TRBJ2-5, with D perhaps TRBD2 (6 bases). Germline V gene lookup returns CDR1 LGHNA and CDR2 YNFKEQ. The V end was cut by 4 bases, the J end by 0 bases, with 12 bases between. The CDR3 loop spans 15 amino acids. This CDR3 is CASSPGGANQETQYF. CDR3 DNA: TGTGCCAGCAGCCCTGGCGGGGCGAACCAAGAGACCCAGTACTTC.

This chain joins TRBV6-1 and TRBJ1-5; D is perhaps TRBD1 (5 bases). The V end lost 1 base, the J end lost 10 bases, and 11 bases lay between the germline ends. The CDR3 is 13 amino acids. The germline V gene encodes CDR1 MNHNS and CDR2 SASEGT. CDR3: CASSEGGNSPQHF. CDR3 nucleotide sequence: TGTGCCAGCAGTGAAGGGGGGAATTCCCCCCAGCATTTT.